The T cell receptor beta chain under discussion was sequenced for a study of blood T cell repertoires in COVID-19. Repertoires were generated with immunoSEQ multiplex PCR, while TCRdb's copy carries only in-frame clones and drops some. The table shows about 170,000 clones, with approximately 85% occurring only once. This receptor was identified in a man aged 55 to 70 who had recovered from COVID-19. Sequencing was performed on peripheral blood.

The CDR3 DNA is TGTGCCTGCACCAGGGTACATCTTGAAAAACTGTTTTTT. Translating gives CACTRVHLEKLFF. The gene calls are TRBV30 and TRBJ1-4, with D perhaps matching TRBD1 (5 bases). With 6 bases removed from V and 7 bases from J, the gap between germline ends came to 15 bases. This CDR3 contains 13 residues. The germline gives CDR1 GTSNPN, CDR2 SVGIG (reference sequence).